Listed below are T cell receptor beta chains from one sample, sequenced in a study of T cell changes during pregnancy in multiple sclerosis. Repertoires were generated with immunoSEQ multiplex PCR, while TCRdb's copy carries only in-frame clones and drops some. The sample has fewer than 80,000 clones; approximately 92% are singletons. The sample was peripheral blood, taken in the third trimester of pregnancy. The receptors here all came from a female donor in good health, enrolled as a control in a pregnancy study. Each CDR3 is given with its conserved first and last residue. A D gene is named only where the DNA matches it firmly.

length	D	V	J	CDR3	DNA
17	TRBD2	TRBV5-1	TRBJ2-1	CASSLAVSGRMGNEQFF	TGCGCCAGCAGCTTGGCCGTAAGCGGGAGAATGGGAAATGAGCAGTTCTTC
17	TRBD2	TRBV7-2	TRBJ2-5	CASSLVSSGVYQETQYF	TGTGCCAGCAGCTTAGTGTCTAGCGGTGTGTACCAAGAGACCCAGTACTTC
13	.	TRBV27	TRBJ2-3	CASSLSPADTQYF	TGTGCCAGCAGTTTGTCCCCGGCAGATACGCAGTATTTT
13	.	TRBV9	TRBJ1-6	CASSDGTLSPLHF	TGTGCCAGCAGCGACGGGACACTTTCACCCCTCCACTTT
11	.	TRBV28	TRBJ2-3	CASRYTDTQYF	TGTGCCAGCAGATACACAGATACGCAGTATTTT
13	.	TRBV6-6	TRBJ2-1	CASSSPRGNEQFF	TGTGCCAGCAGCAGCCCTCGGGGTAATGAGCAGTTCTTC
15	.	TRBV21-1	TRBJ1-4	CARRRRTQNNEKLFF	TGTGCCAGACGACGACGGACTCAAAATAATGAAAAACTGTTTTTT
15	TRBD1	TRBV6-5	TRBJ1-5	CASSRTGVGNQPQHF	TGTGCCAGCAGCCGGACAGGGGTGGGCAATCAGCCCCAGCATTTT
15	.	TRBV6-5	TRBJ1-3	CASSYGAFSGNTIYF	TGTGCCAGCAGTTACGGGGCTTTCTCTGGAAACACCATATATTTT
13	.	TRBV7-2	TRBJ2-7	CASRTGGTYEQYF	TGTGCCAGCAGGACAGGTGGTACCTACGAGCAGTACTTC
17	TRBD1	TRBV11-3	TRBJ2-1	CASSLELRDRGIHEQFF	TGTGCCAGCAGCTTAGAACTCCGGGACAGGGGTATTCATGAGCAGTTCTTC
16	.	TRBV11-3	TRBJ2-2	CASSLGTLGYTGELFF	TGTGCCAGCAGCTTAGGGACTCTTGGGTACACCGGGGAGCTGTTTTTT